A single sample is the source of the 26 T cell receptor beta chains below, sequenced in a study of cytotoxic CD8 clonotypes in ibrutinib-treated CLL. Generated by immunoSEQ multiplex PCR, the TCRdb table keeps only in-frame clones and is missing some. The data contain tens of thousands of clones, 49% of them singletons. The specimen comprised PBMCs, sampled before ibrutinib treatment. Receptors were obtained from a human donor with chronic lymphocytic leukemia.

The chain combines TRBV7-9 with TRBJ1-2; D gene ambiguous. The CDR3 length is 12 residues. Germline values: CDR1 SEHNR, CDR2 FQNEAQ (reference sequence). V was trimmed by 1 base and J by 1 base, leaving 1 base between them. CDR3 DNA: TGTGCCAGCAGCTTAGATAACTATGGCTACACCTTC. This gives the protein CASSLDNYGYTF.

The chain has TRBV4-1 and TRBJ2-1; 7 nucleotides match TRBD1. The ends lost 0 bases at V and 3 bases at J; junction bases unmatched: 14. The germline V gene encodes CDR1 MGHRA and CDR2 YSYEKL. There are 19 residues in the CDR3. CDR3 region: CASSQDTFQGVRGYNEQFF. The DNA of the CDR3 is TGCGCCAGCAGCCAAGATACTTTCCAGGGGGTAAGGGGCTACAATGAGCAGTTCTTC.

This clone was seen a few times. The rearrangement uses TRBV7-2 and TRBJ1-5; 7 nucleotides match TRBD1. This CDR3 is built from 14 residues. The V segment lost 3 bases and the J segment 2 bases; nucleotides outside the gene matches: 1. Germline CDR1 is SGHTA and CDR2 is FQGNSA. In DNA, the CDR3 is TGTGCCAGCAGCTTTACAGGGGGCAATCAGCCCCAGCATTTT. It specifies CASSFTGGNQPQHF.

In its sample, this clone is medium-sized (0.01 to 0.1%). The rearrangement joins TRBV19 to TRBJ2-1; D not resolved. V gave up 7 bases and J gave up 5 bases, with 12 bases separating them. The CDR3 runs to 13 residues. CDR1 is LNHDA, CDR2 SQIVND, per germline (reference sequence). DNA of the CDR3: TGTGCCAGTACCCTCAACCCCCACAATGAGCAGTTCTTC. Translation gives CASTLNPHNEQFF.

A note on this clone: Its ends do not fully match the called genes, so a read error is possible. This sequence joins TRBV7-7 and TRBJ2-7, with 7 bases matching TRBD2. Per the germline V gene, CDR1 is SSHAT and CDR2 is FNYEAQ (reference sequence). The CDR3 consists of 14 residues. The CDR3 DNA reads TGTGCTAGCAGCTTAGTCGGGGGGAGCTACGAGCAGTACTTC. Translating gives CASSLVGGSYEQYF.

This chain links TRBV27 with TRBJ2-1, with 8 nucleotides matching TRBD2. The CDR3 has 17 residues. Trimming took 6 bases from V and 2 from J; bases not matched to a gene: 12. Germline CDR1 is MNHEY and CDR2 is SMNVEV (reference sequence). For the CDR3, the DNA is TGTGCCAGCAGGCTATCCCCCGCAGCGGGGGCCTACAATGAGCAGTTCTTC. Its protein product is CASRLSPAAGAYNEQFF.

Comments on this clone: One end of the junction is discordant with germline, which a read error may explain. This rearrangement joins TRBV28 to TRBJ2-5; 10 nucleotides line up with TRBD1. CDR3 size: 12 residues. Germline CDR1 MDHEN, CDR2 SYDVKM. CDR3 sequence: CASSFDRGRLHF. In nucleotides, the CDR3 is TGTGCCAGCAGTTTCGACAGGGGGCGGCTGCACTTC. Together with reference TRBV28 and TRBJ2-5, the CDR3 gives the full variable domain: DVKVTQSSRYLVKRTGEKVFLECVQDMDHENMFWYRQDPGLGLRLIYFSYDVKMKEKGDIPEGYSVSREKKERFSLILESASTNQTSMYLCASSFDRGRLHFGPGTRLLVL.

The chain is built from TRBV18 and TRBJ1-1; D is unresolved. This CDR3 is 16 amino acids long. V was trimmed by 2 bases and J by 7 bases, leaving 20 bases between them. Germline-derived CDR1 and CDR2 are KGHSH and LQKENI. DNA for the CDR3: TGTGCCAGCTCACCAAGTTACTCGGGGTTTGTCGATGAAGCTTTCTTT. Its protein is CASSPSYSGFVDEAFF.

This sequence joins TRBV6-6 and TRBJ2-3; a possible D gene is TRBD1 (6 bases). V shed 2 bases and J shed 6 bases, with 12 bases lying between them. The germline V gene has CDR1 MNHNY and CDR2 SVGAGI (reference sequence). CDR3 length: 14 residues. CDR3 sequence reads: CASSYMGAEDTQYF. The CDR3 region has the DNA TGTGCCAGCAGTTACATGGGGGCTGAGGATACGCAGTATTTT.

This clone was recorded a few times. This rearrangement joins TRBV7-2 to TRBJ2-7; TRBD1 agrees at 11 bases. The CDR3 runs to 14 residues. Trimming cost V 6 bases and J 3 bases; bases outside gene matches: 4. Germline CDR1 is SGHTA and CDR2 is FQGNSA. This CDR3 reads CASRWGTGGYEQYF. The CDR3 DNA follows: TGTGCCAGCAGGTGGGGGACAGGGGGCTACGAGCAGTACTTC.

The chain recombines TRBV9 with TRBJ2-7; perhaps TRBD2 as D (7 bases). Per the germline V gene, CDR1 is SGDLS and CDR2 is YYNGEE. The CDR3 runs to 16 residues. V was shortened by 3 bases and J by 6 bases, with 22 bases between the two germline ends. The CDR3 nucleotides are TGTGCCAGCAGCGAGAGCGAGGGGGGGTTAATGGGCGAGCAGTACTTC. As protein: CASSESEGGLMGEQYF.

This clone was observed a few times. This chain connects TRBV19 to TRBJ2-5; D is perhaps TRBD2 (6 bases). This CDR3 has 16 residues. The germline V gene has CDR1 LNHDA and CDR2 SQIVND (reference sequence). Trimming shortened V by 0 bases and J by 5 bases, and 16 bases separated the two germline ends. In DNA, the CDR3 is TGTGCCAGTAGTATAGATGGGCCGGCAGGGAGGGAGACCCAGTACTTC. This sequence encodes CASSIDGPAGRETQYF.

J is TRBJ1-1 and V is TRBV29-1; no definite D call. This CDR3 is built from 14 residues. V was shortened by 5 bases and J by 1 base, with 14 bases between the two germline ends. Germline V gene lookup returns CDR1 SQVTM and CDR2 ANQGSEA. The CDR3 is CSVYHLTPNTEAFF. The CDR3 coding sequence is TGCAGCGTTTACCACTTGACCCCGAACACTGAAGCTTTCTTT.

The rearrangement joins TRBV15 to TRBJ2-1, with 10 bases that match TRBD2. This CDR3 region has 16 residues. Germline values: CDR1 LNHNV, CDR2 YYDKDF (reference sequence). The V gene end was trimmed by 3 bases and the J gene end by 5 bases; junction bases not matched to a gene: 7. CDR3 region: CATSSLRTSGDNEQFF. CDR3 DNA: TGTGCCACCAGCAGCCTCCGGACTAGCGGAGACAATGAGCAGTTCTTC.

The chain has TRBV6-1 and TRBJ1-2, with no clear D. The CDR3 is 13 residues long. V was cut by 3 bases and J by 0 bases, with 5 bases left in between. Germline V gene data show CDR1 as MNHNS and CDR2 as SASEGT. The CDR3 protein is CASSDQANYGYTF. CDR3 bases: TGTGCCAGCAGTGACCAGGCTAACTATGGCTACACCTTC.

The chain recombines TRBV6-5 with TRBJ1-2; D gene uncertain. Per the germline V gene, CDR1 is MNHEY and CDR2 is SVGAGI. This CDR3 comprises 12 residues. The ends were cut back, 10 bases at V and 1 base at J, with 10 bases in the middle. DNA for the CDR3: TGTGCCATCTTCGGGAGTAACTATGGCTACACCTTC. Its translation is CAIFGSNYGYTF.

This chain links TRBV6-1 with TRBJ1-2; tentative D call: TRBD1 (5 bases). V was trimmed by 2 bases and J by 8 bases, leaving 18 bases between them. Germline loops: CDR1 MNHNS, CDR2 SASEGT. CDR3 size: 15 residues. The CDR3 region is CASSETRVGYWGYTF. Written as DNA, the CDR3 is TGTGCCAGCAGTGAAACCAGGGTAGGCTACTGGGGCTACACCTTC.

CDR3 sequence (DNA): TGTGCCAGCAGTTTTACAGGGTCTGAAGCTTTCTTT. Amino acids: CASSFTGSEAFF. This rearrangement joins TRBV27 to TRBJ1-1; tentatively, D is TRBD1 (6 bases). Between the trimmed V and J ends, which lost 3 bases and 6 bases, there was a span of 8 bases. This CDR3 is 12 amino acids long. CDR1 and CDR2 (germline): MNHEY, SMNVEV (reference sequence).

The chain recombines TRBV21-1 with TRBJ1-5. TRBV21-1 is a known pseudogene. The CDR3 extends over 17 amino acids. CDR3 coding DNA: TGTGCCAGCAGCAATGGGAGGGGCGGCATAAGCAATCAGCCCCAGCATTTT. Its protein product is CASSNGRGGISNQPQHF.

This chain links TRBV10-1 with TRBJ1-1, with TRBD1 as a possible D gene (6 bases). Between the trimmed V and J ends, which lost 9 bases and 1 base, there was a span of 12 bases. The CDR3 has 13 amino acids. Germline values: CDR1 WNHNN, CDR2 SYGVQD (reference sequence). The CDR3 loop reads CASRTTGNTEAFF. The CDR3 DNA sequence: TGCGCCAGTAGAACGACAGGGAACACTGAAGCTTTCTTT.

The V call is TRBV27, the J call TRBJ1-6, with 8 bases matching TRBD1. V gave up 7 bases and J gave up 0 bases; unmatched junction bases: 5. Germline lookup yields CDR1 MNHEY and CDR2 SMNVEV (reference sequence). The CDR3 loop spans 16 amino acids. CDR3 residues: CASKTGVSSYNSPLHF. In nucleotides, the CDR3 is TGTGCCAGCAAGACAGGGGTGAGCTCCTATAATTCACCCCTCCACTTT.

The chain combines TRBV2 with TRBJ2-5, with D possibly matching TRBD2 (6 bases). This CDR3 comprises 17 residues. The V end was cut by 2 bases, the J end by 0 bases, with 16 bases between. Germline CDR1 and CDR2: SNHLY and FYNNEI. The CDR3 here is CASSEIWGGGYQETQYF. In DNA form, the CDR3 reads TGTGCCAGCAGTGAAATTTGGGGTGGAGGGTACCAAGAGACCCAGTACTTC.

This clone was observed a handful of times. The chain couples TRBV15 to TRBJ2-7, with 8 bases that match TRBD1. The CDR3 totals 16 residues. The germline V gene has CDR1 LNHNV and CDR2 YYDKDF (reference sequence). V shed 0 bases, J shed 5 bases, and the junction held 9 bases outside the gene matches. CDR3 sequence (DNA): TGTGCCACCAGCAGAGACACAGGGGGGAGAGAGGACGAGCAGTACTTC. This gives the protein CATSRDTGGREDEQYF.

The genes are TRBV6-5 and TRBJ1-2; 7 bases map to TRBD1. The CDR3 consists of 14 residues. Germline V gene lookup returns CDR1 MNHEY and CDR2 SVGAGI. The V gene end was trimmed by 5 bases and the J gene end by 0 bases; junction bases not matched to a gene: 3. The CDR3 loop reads CASSKDRTNYGYTF. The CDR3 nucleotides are TGTGCCAGCAGTAAGGACAGGACTAACTATGGCTACACCTTC.

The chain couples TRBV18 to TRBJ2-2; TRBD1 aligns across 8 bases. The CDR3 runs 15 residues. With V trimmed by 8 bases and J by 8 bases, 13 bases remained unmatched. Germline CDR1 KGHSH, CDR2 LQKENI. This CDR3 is CASKRSGQGHGELFF. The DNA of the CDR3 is TGTGCCAGCAAAAGAAGCGGACAGGGACATGGGGAGCTGTTTTTT.

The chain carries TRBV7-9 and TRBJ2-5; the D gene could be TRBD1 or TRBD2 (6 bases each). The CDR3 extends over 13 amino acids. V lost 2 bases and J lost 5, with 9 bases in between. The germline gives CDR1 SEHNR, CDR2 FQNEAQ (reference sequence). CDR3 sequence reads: CASSLRGLETQYF. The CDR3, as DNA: TGTGCCAGCAGCTTACGGGGGCTGGAGACCCAGTACTTC.